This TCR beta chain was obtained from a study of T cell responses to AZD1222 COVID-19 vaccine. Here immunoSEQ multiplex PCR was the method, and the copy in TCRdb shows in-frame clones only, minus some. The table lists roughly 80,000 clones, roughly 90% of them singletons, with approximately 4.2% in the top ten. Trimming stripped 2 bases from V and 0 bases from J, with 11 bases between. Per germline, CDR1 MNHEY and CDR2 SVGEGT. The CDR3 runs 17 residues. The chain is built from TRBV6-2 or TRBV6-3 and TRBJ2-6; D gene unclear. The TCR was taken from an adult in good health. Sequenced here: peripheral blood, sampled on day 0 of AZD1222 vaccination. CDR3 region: CASSYPGEISGANVLTF. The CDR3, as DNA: TGTGCCAGCAGTTACCCCGGCGAGATCTCTGGGGCCAACGTCCTGACTTTC.